A single sample gave rise to the 11 T cell receptor beta chains below, sequenced in a study of T-cell reconstitution after alpha-beta-depleted transplantation in children (dated by TCRdb to 2016 to 2018). The library was built by means of PCR. The data were produced on an Illumina HiSeq 2500. Molecular barcoding was employed in the preparation of TCR libraries, with unique molecular identifiers being used to normalize TCRbeta repertoire quantification. TCRdb reanalyzed the raw reads on its own, using fastp at Q25 for trimming and MiXCR for clone calling, and kept in-frame beta chains. Merged by CDR3 protein, the rows form single entries marked with the most common genes and DNA. Present in this sample are approximately 430,000 distinct CDR3 sequences, 15% to 20% of which were seen just once. 29% of the sample is taken by the ten largest. Read against the paper, the sample's treatment or condition label means: allogeneic hematopoietic cell transplantation with graft depleted of TCRalphabeta T cells and CD19 B cells.

This specimen consisted of PBMCs, mostly from graft donor cells, obtained 360 days after TCRalphabeta/CD19-depleted stem cell transplant. All receptors come from a boy under two years old who had a stem cell transplant for Wiskott-Aldrich syndrome, so the T cells may come from the graft donor.

The V call is TRBV30, the J call TRBJ1-1; D gene unclear. Trimming stripped 0 bases from V and 1 base from J, with 6 bases between. Germline CDR1 and CDR2: GTSNPN and SVGIG (reference sequence). This CDR3 region has 13 residues. CDR3 residues: CAWSVGPNTEAFF. The CDR3 region has the DNA TGTGCCTGGAGTGTAGGCCCGAACACTGAAGCTTTCTTT. Drawing the rest from reference TRBV30 and TRBJ1-1, the complete variable domain is SQTIHQWPATLVQPVGSPLSLECTVEGTSNPNLYWYRQAAGRGLQLLFYSVGIGQISSEVPQNLSASRPQDRQFILSSKKLLLSDSGFYLCAWSVGPNTEAFFGQGTRLTVV.

This clonotype was counted between two and nine times. The V and J genes are TRBV6-5 and TRBJ1-2; TRBD1 matches at 8 bases. CDR3 length: 16 residues. CDR1 and CDR2 from the germline V gene are MNHEY and SVGAGI. The V and J ends lost 0 bases and 4 bases, in that order; junction bases with no gene match: 7. CDR3 protein: CASSYSERTGSYGYTF. CDR3 DNA: TGTGCCAGCAGTTACTCGGAAAGGACAGGGAGCTATGGCTACACCTTC.

This clonotype was recorded many times. This chain joins TRBV27 and TRBJ2-7; D might be TRBD1 (5 bases). The germline V gene encodes CDR1 MNHEY and CDR2 SMNVEV (reference sequence). This CDR3 has 16 residues. V dropped 5 bases and J dropped 5 bases, with 22 bases sitting between them. DNA of the CDR3: TGTGCCAGCAGTCCCATTTCAGGGCTCCCCCACCACGAGCAGTACTTC. Translation: CASSPISGLPHHEQYF.

The CDR3 sequence is CASSNQRETIGELFF. The CDR3 DNA reads TGCGCCAGCAGCAACCAGCGGGAGACGATCGGGGAGCTGTTTTTT. The V call is TRBV5-1, the J call TRBJ2-2; 8 bases line up with TRBD2. The germline CDR1 and CDR2 sequences are SGHRS and YFSETQ. V gave up 4 bases and J gave up 7 bases; unmatched junction bases: 9. The CDR3 sequence is 15 residues long.

The chain uses TRBV24-1 and TRBJ2-7, with D uncertain. Deletions cut 4 bases from V and 5 bases from J, with 17 bases between. The CDR3 covers 15 residues. From germline, CDR1 is KGHDR and CDR2 SFDVKD. The CDR3 DNA follows: TGTGCCACCAGTGAATCAGGTGGAATAAGGAACGAGCAGTACTTC. Amino acids: CATSESGGIRNEQYF.

This clonotype was seen a handful of times. The J gene is TRBJ2-3, the V gene TRBV14; no clear D gene. There are 18 residues in the CDR3. V lost 0 bases and J lost 1, with 17 bases in between. Per germline, CDR1 SGHDN and CDR2 FVKESK. In nucleotides, the CDR3 is TGTGCCAGCAGCCAAGAAGGAGTACGAGACCCACGCACAGATACGCAGTATTTT. Its protein is CASSQEGVRDPRTDTQYF.

This sequence joins TRBV13 and TRBJ1-2; TRBD1 matches at 7 bases. The CDR3 has 14 amino acids. Germline V gene sequence: CDR1 PRHDT, CDR2 FYEKMQ (reference sequence). J lost 3 bases, V lost 8 bases, and 9 bases had no gene match. This chain's CDR3 is CASARPGTDYGYTF. In DNA, the CDR3 is TGTGCCAGCGCCCGACCCGGGACAGACTATGGCTACACCTTC.

In this sample, this clonotype turned up many times. The chain recombines TRBV29-1 with TRBJ2-7; TRBD1 might be the D (5 bases). The CDR3 spans 11 residues. Germline lookup yields CDR1 SQVTM and CDR2 ANQGSEA. V lost 5 bases and J lost 3, with 8 bases in between. CDR3 residues: CSVRGFYEQYF. The CDR3, as DNA: TGCAGCGTTAGGGGTTTCTACGAGCAGTACTTC.

This clonotype was seen more than once but under ten times. The chain joins TRBV7-2 to TRBJ2-7; 14 positions match TRBD2. The V gene end was trimmed by 4 bases and the J gene end by 3 bases; junction bases not matched to a gene: 8. The CDR3 spans 17 residues. Germline lookup yields CDR1 SGHTA and CDR2 FQGNSA. CDR3 sequence reads: CASSYFWGTSGSYEQYF. CDR3 nucleotide sequence: TGTGCCAGCAGCTATTTTTGGGGGACTAGCGGGAGCTACGAGCAGTACTTC.

This chain links TRBV2 with TRBJ1-6; a weak D match, TRBD1 (5 bases). In germline, CDR1 is SNHLY, CDR2 FYNNEI. Trimming removed 4 bases from V and 7 bases from J, with 11 bases in between. This CDR3 comprises 14 residues. Here the CDR3 DNA reads TGTGCCAGCAGTGGGGGACGGGGAAATTCACCCCTCCACTTT. The encoded protein is CASSGGRGNSPLHF. Full variable domain (missing parts from reference TRBV2 and TRBJ1-6): EPEVTQTPSHQVTQMGQEVILRCVPISNHLYFYWYRQILGQKVEFLVSFYNNEISEKSEIFDDQFSVERPDGSNFTLKIRSTKLEDSAMYFCASSGGRGNSPLHFGNGTRLTVT.

This clonotype was recorded a few times. The chain combines TRBV2 with TRBJ2-1; TRBD2 matches 11 bases. Trimming cost V 0 bases and J 1 base; bases outside gene matches: 5. Germline V gene sequence: CDR1 SNHLY, CDR2 FYNNEI. The CDR3 consists of 18 residues. As DNA, the CDR3 is TGTGCCAGCAGTGAAGCCTTACTAGCGGGGGCATCCTACAATGAGCAGTTCTTC. Its protein product is CASSEALLAGASYNEQFF.